The 12 T cell receptor beta chains below were found in one sample sequenced in a study of T cells in Graves' hyperthyroidism and ophthalmopathy (dated 2019 in TCRdb). Library generation was performed with multiplex PCR. TCRdb names Illumina HiSeq 2000 as the instrument used. TCR beta CDR3 regions were amplified from RNA transcripts. A first-round RT-PCR of the TCR CDR3 used the HTBI primer set with the Qiagen OneStep RT-PCR kit. TCRdb applied fastp at Q25 and MiXCR to the public reads, then kept only in-frame beta chains. Each entry merges the rows of one CDR3 protein and shows their most common DNA and genes. This sample has roughly 630,000 distinct CDR3 sequences in its table, and around 14% of those were observed once. The top ten constitute around 7.5% of the sample. Specimen: blood. All receptors derive from a woman aged 25 to 39 with Graves' hyperthyroidism.

V gene TRBV19 combines with J gene TRBJ2-3; D ambiguous. The germline CDR1 and CDR2 sequences are LNHDA and SQIVND (reference sequence). Trimming took 5 bases from V and 1 from J, leaving 13 bases between them. The CDR3 totals 15 residues. CDR3 nucleotide sequence: TGTGCCAGTAGTTTCGACCGGGTGGGCACAGATACGCAGTATTTT. Protein sequence: CASSFDRVGTDTQYF.

The chain recombines TRBV2 with TRBJ2-2; the match to TRBD2 covers 7 bases. Unmatched junction bases numbered 8, after V lost 10 bases and J lost 6 bases. CDR1 and CDR2 (germline): SNHLY, FYNNEI. This CDR3 spans 13 amino acids. The DNA for the CDR3 is TGTGCCACCAGGGTTGCGGGAGCCGGGGAGCTGTTTTTT. It specifies CATRVAGAGELFF.

The chain carries TRBV4-3 and TRBJ1-2; TRBD1 might be the D (5 bases). The CDR3 is 16 amino acids. With 3 bases removed from V and 4 bases from J, the gap between germline ends came to 18 bases. Germline V gene sequence: CDR1 LGHNA, CDR2 YSLEER. As DNA, the CDR3 is TGCGCCAGCAGCCAGGGGGTCGACCGAATTTCCTATGGCTACACCTTC. Residues: CASSQGVDRISYGYTF.

This clonotype was seen at least ten times. The genes are TRBV4-2 and TRBJ2-1, with D hard to call. There are 16 residues in the CDR3. Per germline, CDR1 LGHNA and CDR2 YNFKEQ. V gave up 0 bases and J gave up 0 bases, with 9 bases separating them. The DNA for the CDR3 is TGTGCCAGCAGCCAAGAAGGCTTAAGCTCCTACAATGAGCAGTTCTTC. The encoded protein is CASSQEGLSSYNEQFF.

This clonotype showed up many times. The chain recombines TRBV7-3 with TRBJ2-7; 14 positions match TRBD2. The germline V gene has CDR1 SGHTA and CDR2 FQGTGA. This CDR3 contains 16 residues. J lost 6 bases, V lost 4 bases, and 8 bases had no gene match. This CDR3 reads CASSWGLAGVLAEQYF. Written as DNA, the CDR3 is TGTGCCAGCAGCTGGGGACTAGCGGGAGTCTTGGCCGAGCAGTACTTC.

This clonotype was recorded many times. The genes are TRBV18 and TRBJ1-1; TRBD1 might be the D (5 bases). Trimming stripped 4 bases from V and 0 bases from J, with 9 bases between. From germline, CDR1 is KGHSH and CDR2 LQKENI. The CDR3 consists of 14 residues. Here the CDR3 DNA reads TGTGCCAGCTCACTGGGACGGCTGAACACTGAAGCTTTCTTT. Amino acid sequence: CASSLGRLNTEAFF.

This clonotype appeared once. Since a much larger clone is just one base distant, this may be a read error. The rearrangement uses TRBV5-1 and TRBJ1-1; the D is unclear. The CDR3 has 15 residues. CDR1 and CDR2 from the germline V gene are SGHRS and YFSETQ. V lost 4 bases and J 1 base, leaving 14 bases between the germline ends. The CDR3 DNA reads TGCGCCAGCAGCCTCTCGTTCGGCCCGAACACTGAAGCTTTCTTT. It yields the protein CASSLSFGPNTEAFF.

This clonotype was detected many times. J is TRBJ2-1 and V is TRBV19; possibly TRBD2 for D (6 bases). The CDR3 runs 14 residues. Germline V gives CDR1 LNHDA, CDR2 SQIVND (reference sequence). Trimming took off 7 bases at V and 4 bases at J, with 14 bases between the two ends. The DNA of the CDR3 is TGTGCCAGTACAACGGGGGAGAGGTACAATGAGCAGTTCTTC. This translates into CASTTGERYNEQFF.

The chain employs TRBV5-8 and TRBJ2-1; 10 bases match TRBD1. The V gene's germline CDR1 is SGHTS and CDR2 YDEGEE. Trimming cost V 2 bases and J 5 bases; bases outside gene matches: 4. The CDR3 consists of 15 residues. The CDR3 loop is CASSFGQGGNNEQFF. The CDR3 nucleotides read TGTGCCAGCAGCTTCGGACAGGGGGGTAACAATGAGCAGTTCTTC.

The sample holds many counts of this clonotype. V and J are TRBV7-2 and TRBJ1-2; weak D call: TRBD1 (6 bases). This CDR3 is built from 12 residues. V was trimmed by 2 bases and J by 6 bases, leaving 7 bases between them. Germline V gene data show CDR1 as SGHTA and CDR2 as FQGNSA. The CDR3 sequence: CASSLRTDGYTF. The DNA of the CDR3 is TGTGCCAGCAGCTTAAGGACAGATGGCTACACCTTC. The full variable domain, rest sourced from reference TRBV7-2 and TRBJ1-2, is GAGVSQSPSNKVTEKGKDVELRCDPISGHTALYWYRQSLGQGLEFLIYFQGNSAPDKSGLPSDRFSAERTGGSVSTLTIQRTQQEDSAVYLCASSLRTDGYTFGSGTRLTVV.

This clonotype was detected a few times. The genes are TRBV19 and TRBJ2-7; D is unclear. The CDR3 is 13 residues long. V gave up 10 bases and J gave up 1 base, with 14 bases separating them. The germline V gene has CDR1 LNHDA and CDR2 SQIVND (reference sequence). CDR3 protein: CATPDRRSYEQYF. The DNA for the CDR3 is TGTGCCACCCCGGATCGGCGTTCCTACGAGCAGTACTTC.

This clonotype was seen only a few times. The gene calls are TRBV13 and TRBJ2-7; 8 nucleotides match TRBD1. Trimming took 5 bases from V and 1 from J; bases not matched to a gene: 4. This CDR3 has 14 amino acids. The germline V gene encodes CDR1 PRHDT and CDR2 FYEKMQ (reference sequence). In DNA, the CDR3 is TGTGCCAGCAGCAAGTGGGACAGGTCCTACGAGCAGTACTTC. It encodes CASSKWDRSYEQYF. Full variable domain (remainder filled in from reference TRBV13 and TRBJ2-7): AAGVIQSPRHLIKEKRETATLKCYPIPRHDTVYWYQQGPGQDPQFLISFYEKMQSDKGSIPDRFSAQQFSDYHSELNMSSLELGDSALYFCASSKWDRSYEQYFGPGTRLTVT.